Listed below are T cell receptor beta chains from one sample, sequenced in a study of radiation and T cells in renal cell carcinoma. The assay was immunoSEQ multiplex PCR, and TCRdb's table has in-frame clones only and misses some. There are approximately 150,000 clones in the sample; less than 90% occur only once, and over 3.5% lies in the top ten. Material: blood, obtained from a patient whose treatment included radiotherapy and nephrectomy. These receptors were obtained from a woman in her 70s with renal cell carcinoma. The CDR3 runs from the conserved cysteine through the conserved F or W. A D gene is named only where the DNA matches it firmly. Clone sizes are given selectively: once, few, many, or a class where the clone is expanded.

d_call: .
clone_size: .
v_call: TRBV6-1
j_call: TRBJ1-2
cdr3_nt: TGTGCCAGCAGGCGCGTCGGTGACCACTATGGCTACACCTTC
cdr3_aa: CASRRVGDHYGYTF

d_call: .
clone_size: .
v_call: TRBV7-6
j_call: TRBJ2-1
cdr3_nt: TGTGCCAGCAGCCGGCTCGGCGTAGGTGAAGGTGAGCAGTTCTTC
cdr3_aa: CASSRLGVGEGEQFF

d_call: .
clone_size: .
v_call: TRBV19
j_call: TRBJ1-2
cdr3_nt: TGTGCCAGTAGGTCACGCTCGGAGGTCTATGGCTACACCTTC
cdr3_aa: CASRSRSEVYGYTF

d_call: .
clone_size: .
v_call: TRBV19
j_call: TRBJ2-7
cdr3_nt: TGTGCCAGTAGTACGACCCCTTTCTACGAGCAGTACTTC
cdr3_aa: CASSTTPFYEQYF

d_call: TRBD2
clone_size: .
v_call: TRBV19
j_call: TRBJ2-3
cdr3_nt: TGTGCCAGTAGTGCTTCGGGACTAGCGGGGGGCGATACGCAGTATTTT
cdr3_aa: CASSASGLAGGDTQYF

d_call: .
clone_size: .
v_call: TRBV2
j_call: TRBJ1-4
cdr3_nt: TGTGCCAGCAGTTCGGACACTAATGAAAAACTGTTTTTT
cdr3_aa: CASSSDTNEKLFF

d_call: TRBD1
clone_size: .
v_call: TRBV7-6
j_call: TRBJ2-3
cdr3_nt: TGTGCCAGCAGCTTAGAAGGGACAGGGGGCCCGAAGGTGCCAGATACGCAGTATTTT
cdr3_aa: CASSLEGTGGPKVPDTQYF

d_call: TRBD1
clone_size: few
v_call: TRBV14
j_call: TRBJ1-1
cdr3_nt: TGTGCCAGCAGCCAAGAAAGGGACAGGGGCTTAGTGGCTTTCTTT
cdr3_aa: CASSQERDRGLVAFF

d_call: .
clone_size: few
v_call: TRBV20-1
j_call: TRBJ1-1
cdr3_nt: TGCAGTGCCCAGCGGGACCGTGGCGCTTTCTTT
cdr3_aa: CSAQRDRGAFF

d_call: TRBD1
clone_size: .
v_call: TRBV5-6
j_call: TRBJ1-2
cdr3_nt: TGTGCCAGCAGCTTACAGGGGAGACGGGGCTACACCTTC
cdr3_aa: CASSLQGRRGYTF

d_call: .
clone_size: .
v_call: TRBV30
j_call: TRBJ2-3
cdr3_nt: TGTGCCTGGAGCCTAGCAGATACGCAGTATTTT
cdr3_aa: CAWSLADTQYF

d_call: TRBD1
clone_size: few
v_call: TRBV7-6
j_call: TRBJ1-1
cdr3_nt: TGTGCCAGCAGCCTAGGGACAGGAAAAAACACTGAAGCTTTCTTT
cdr3_aa: CASSLGTGKNTEAFF

d_call: .
clone_size: .
v_call: TRBV6-5
j_call: TRBJ2-7
cdr3_nt: TGTGCCAGCAGTTACGGGCCGGCTGGGTCCTACGAGCAGTACTTC
cdr3_aa: CASSYGPAGSYEQYF

d_call: .
clone_size: .
v_call: TRBV30
j_call: TRBJ1-5
cdr3_nt: TGTGCCTGGAGTGGAGAAGGGAGTCAGCCCCAGCATTTT
cdr3_aa: CAWSGEGSQPQHF

d_call: TRBD1
clone_size: few
v_call: TRBV7-9
j_call: TRBJ1-1
cdr3_nt: TGTGCCAGCAGCTTAGGACAGGGGGCCACTGAAGCTTTCTTT
cdr3_aa: CASSLGQGATEAFF

d_call: .
clone_size: .
v_call: TRBV7-2
j_call: TRBJ1-2
cdr3_nt: TGTGCCAGCAGCGCCAGACAGCGCGATGGCTACACCTTC
cdr3_aa: CASSARQRDGYTF

d_call: .
clone_size: .
v_call: TRBV4-1
j_call: TRBJ2-1
cdr3_nt: TGCGCCAGCAGCCAAGTTGATTTAGGACTCTCCTACAATGAGCAGTTCTTC
cdr3_aa: CASSQVDLGLSYNEQFF

d_call: TRBD1
clone_size: .
v_call: TRBV25-1
j_call: TRBJ1-1
cdr3_nt: TGTGCCAGCAGTGAATATTCGACAGGGGGCGGATCCAAAGCTTTCTTT
cdr3_aa: CASSEYSTGGGSKAFF

d_call: .
clone_size: .
v_call: TRBV18
j_call: TRBJ2-7
cdr3_nt: TGTGCCAGCTCAACAGGGAAGAACTCCTACGAGCAGTACTTC
cdr3_aa: CASSTGKNSYEQYF

d_call: TRBD1
clone_size: .
v_call: TRBV11-3
j_call: TRBJ1-1
cdr3_nt: TGTGCCAGCAGCCCAACGGGACAGGGAAAAACTGAAGCTTTCTTT
cdr3_aa: CASSPTGQGKTEAFF

d_call: TRBD1
clone_size: once
v_call: TRBV2
j_call: TRBJ1-1
cdr3_nt: TGTGCCAGCAGTTCCGGGACAGCGAACACTGAAGCTTTCTTT
cdr3_aa: CASSSGTANTEAFF

d_call: .
clone_size: .
v_call: TRBV11-3
j_call: TRBJ2-7
cdr3_nt: TGTGCCAGCAGCTTAGGACAGACCTACGAGCAGTACTTC
cdr3_aa: CASSLGQTYEQYF

d_call: TRBD1
clone_size: .
v_call: TRBV7-2
j_call: TRBJ1-5
cdr3_nt: TGTGCCAGCAGCTCGACAGGGGGGAATCAGCCCCAGCATTTT
cdr3_aa: CASSSTGGNQPQHF

d_call: .
clone_size: .
v_call: TRBV6-6
j_call: TRBJ1-1
cdr3_nt: TGTGCCAGCAAACCGACGAGCACTGAAGCTTTCTTT
cdr3_aa: CASKPTSTEAFF

d_call: TRBD1
clone_size: .
v_call: TRBV5-1
j_call: TRBJ2-3
cdr3_nt: TGCGCCAGCAGCTGGACAGGGGTCCCCACAGATACGCAGTATTTT
cdr3_aa: CASSWTGVPTDTQYF

d_call: .
clone_size: .
v_call: TRBV5-6
j_call: TRBJ1-1
cdr3_nt: TGTGCCAGCAGCCCAAGGGGGGTACTGCCATTGAACACTGAAGCTTTCTTT
cdr3_aa: CASSPRGVLPLNTEAFF

d_call: .
clone_size: .
v_call: TRBV27
j_call: TRBJ2-3
cdr3_nt: TGTGCCAGCAGTTTATCGGGGATTCCCGCGTATTTT
cdr3_aa: CASSLSGIPAYF

d_call: .
clone_size: .
v_call: TRBV2
j_call: TRBJ1-5
cdr3_nt: TGTGCCAGCCTAGGCGGGGCCCCGGGCAATCAGCCCCAGCATTTT
cdr3_aa: CASLGGAPGNQPQHF

d_call: .
clone_size: .
v_call: TRBV4-3
j_call: TRBJ2-3
cdr3_nt: TGCGCCAGCAGCCAAGACGCGCGAGATACGCAGTATTTT
cdr3_aa: CASSQDARDTQYF

d_call: .
clone_size: once
v_call: TRBV2
j_call: TRBJ1-1
cdr3_nt: TGTGCCAGTAAGGACACGGAGAACACTGAAGCTTTCTTT
cdr3_aa: CASKDTENTEAFF

d_call: TRBD1
clone_size: .
v_call: TRBV19
j_call: TRBJ2-5
cdr3_nt: TGTGCCAGTAGTGCCCGGACAGGGCGTCAAGAGACCCAGTACTTC
cdr3_aa: CASSARTGRQETQYF

d_call: TRBD2
clone_size: .
v_call: TRBV13
j_call: TRBJ2-1
cdr3_nt: TGTGCCAGCACCGCCAGCGGGGGGGCCATTGATGAGCAGTTCTTC
cdr3_aa: CASTASGGAIDEQFF

d_call: TRBD1
clone_size: .
v_call: TRBV6-6
j_call: TRBJ2-2
cdr3_nt: TGTGCCAGCAGTTACGTCCCCAGGGGGCCCGGGGAGCTGTTTTTT
cdr3_aa: CASSYVPRGPGELFF

d_call: .
clone_size: .
v_call: TRBV7-9
j_call: TRBJ1-2
cdr3_nt: TGTGCCGGCAGCCGAGGGACAACTGACTCTAACTATGGCTACACCTTC
cdr3_aa: CAGSRGTTDSNYGYTF

d_call: .
clone_size: once
v_call: TRBV10-3
j_call: TRBJ2-6
cdr3_nt: TGTGCCATCAGGGAGGGACAGCACTCTGGGGCCAACGTCCTGACTTTC
cdr3_aa: CAIREGQHSGANVLTF

d_call: TRBD2
clone_size: .
v_call: TRBV5-4
j_call: TRBJ2-3
cdr3_nt: TGTGCCAGCAGCCCTGCAACTAGCGGAGGCAGCACAGATACGCAGTATTTT
cdr3_aa: CASSPATSGGSTDTQYF

d_call: TRBD1
clone_size: .
v_call: TRBV18
j_call: TRBJ2-3
cdr3_nt: TGTGCCAGCTCACCACCCGACAGGGCGAACCCAGATACGCAGTATTTT
cdr3_aa: CASSPPDRANPDTQYF

d_call: TRBD1
clone_size: .
v_call: TRBV5-6
j_call: TRBJ2-7
cdr3_nt: TGTGCCAGCAGCTTGGGGACAGGGAAGGTCTACGAGCAGTACTTC
cdr3_aa: CASSLGTGKVYEQYF